The T cell receptor (beta chain) described here comes from a study of T cells in Graves' hyperthyroidism and ophthalmopathy. Study as a whole: At initial diagnosis, before any treatment had begun, peripheral blood was obtained. Study-level findings and limits: Stable hyperthyroidism and ophthalmopathy were separated using 13 V-J signatures.

This clonotype occurred many times. Its target is unknown. Among ophthalmopathy patients, the Clinical Activity Score reached at least 3, the NOSPECS grade reached at least 4, and duration remained under 3 months. The TCR beta CDR3 regions underwent amplification using RNA transcripts as the source. A first-round RT-PCR of the TCR CDR3 used the HTBI primer set. TCRdb re-analysed the multiplex PCR reads in MiXCR, keeping a single row per CDR3 protein. The sample carries roughly 640,000 distinct CDR3 sequences, 15% to 20% recorded once. This receptor was identified in a woman between 35 and 50 years old with Graves' ophthalmopathy. The sequenced sample was blood.

CDR3 region: CSAIVVSGAGTQYF. The DNA for the CDR3 is TGCAGTGCTATAGTAGTTTCGGGAGCGGGGACCCAGTACTTC. V is TRBV20-1 and J is TRBJ2-5, with D perhaps matching TRBD2 (6 bases). The CDR3 loop spans 14 amino acids. Trimming removed 4 bases from V and 7 bases from J, with 19 bases in between. Germline CDR1 is DFQATT and CDR2 is SNEGSKA (reference sequence).